This TCR beta chain is from a study of T cells in Graves' hyperthyroidism and ophthalmopathy. The source material, RNA transcripts, was used to amplify TCR beta CDR3 regions. TCR CDR3 underwent first-round RT-PCR with the HTBI primer set. TCRdb redid the calling of the multiplex PCR reads with MiXCR, one entry per CDR3 protein. The table records approximately 600,000 distinct CDR3 sequences, about 15% of them present only once. Hyperthyroidism was newly diagnosed in patients aged 18 to 65 (duration under 2 months). Cells are PBMCs isolated from roughly 9.2 ml of fresh blood. Regarding the study as a whole: Before onset, by a median of 6.5 months, the model predicted ophthalmopathy.

V lost 7 bases, J lost 4 bases, and 6 bases stayed unmatched. The CDR3 runs to 14 residues. Germline CDR1 and CDR2: ENHRY and SYGVKD. The table lists this clonotype with many counts. Its antigen is still unknown. The genes are TRBV10-3 and TRBJ2-7; 11 bases are shared with TRBD1. The receptor was isolated from a woman aged 25 to 39 with Graves' hyperthyroidism that later progressed to Graves' ophthalmopathy. The sequencing input was blood. The CDR3 region is CAITAGTGGYEQYF. The DNA for the CDR3 is TGTGCCATCACCGCCGGGACAGGGGGTTACGAGCAGTACTTC.